This TCR beta chain was recovered during a study of shared clonotypes between healthy human individuals. Naive CD8 isolation took CD45RO-negative cells positively selected for CCR7 and excluded terminally differentiated effector memory CD45RA+ cells. Data came from immunoSEQ multiplex PCR; TCRdb stores just in-frame clones and leaves some out. The top ten clones hold about 1.6% of a sample with a few million clones, around 93% of them seen once. The sequenced sample consisted of naive CD8+ T cells from PBMCs. The TCR comes from a young man in good health. Some clones in this sample may be carry-over from other donors' samples.

The CDR3 reads CASTTGSRLGTEAFF. CDR3 DNA: TGTGCCAGCACTACAGGGTCTCGGCTGGGCACTGAAGCTTTCTTT. J is TRBJ1-1 and V is TRBV9, with D perhaps TRBD1 (6 bases). Germline-derived CDR1 and CDR2 are SGDLS and YYNGEE. This CDR3 has 15 residues. Trimming left V 6 bases short and J 4 bases short, with 19 bases between.